The source of this T cell receptor beta chain is a study of T cell changes during pregnancy in multiple sclerosis. The CDR3 sequence is 17 residues long. The table came from immunoSEQ multiplex PCR; TCRdb's copy has only in-frame clones and leaves some out. Here the sample spans 91,000 or so clones, approximately 94% being singletons. The sequences come from peripheral blood, collected after pregnancy. This clonotype was obtained from a female donor with multiple sclerosis, enrolled in a pregnancy study. The chain has TRBV21-1 and TRBJ1-1; the D call in the table, TRBD1, was not verified against the DNA. TRBV21-1 has pseudogene status. CDR3 region: CASIAGTGRYMNTEAFF. CDR3 coding DNA: TGTGCCAGCATCGCCGGGACAGGGCGCTACATGAACACTGAAGCTTTCTTT.